This T cell receptor beta chain was sequenced for a study of CD8+CD57+ T cells in acquired aplastic anemia. As for the study in general: Sorted CD4+ and CD8+ cells gave an average of approximately 3 ug of DNA.

Study observations and caveats: Patients and controls had in common some 30 CD8+ CDR3 sequences.

There are many counts of this clonotype. Its antigen remains unknown. This CDR3 has 14 residues. Germline V gene sequence: CDR1 SGHDN, CDR2 FVKESK. The trim removed 4 bases at V and 7 bases at J, leaving 6 bases unmatched. Template material for TCR beta VDJ and CDR3 profiling consisted of genomic DNA. One entry per CDR3 protein, called by TCRdb with MiXCR from the reads. The sample shows a few hundred thousand distinct CDR3 sequences, 34% of them seen only once. The chain has TRBV14 and TRBJ1-4; 7 nucleotides align to TRBD1. This clonotype was sampled from a human donor in good health, serving as a control. Sequences were obtained from sorted CD4+, CD8+, or CD8+CD57+ T cells (not recorded which) from PBMCs. This CDR3 reads CASSPQGVGEKLFF. The CDR3 region has the DNA TGTGCCAGCAGCCCGCAGGGGGTTGGTGAAAAACTGTTTTTT.